Following are 2 T cell receptor beta chains from one sample sequenced in a study of cytomegalovirus exposure and HLA in healthy donors. PCR employed 60 Vbeta and 13 Jbeta primers. Clones were read by immunoSEQ multiplex PCR, and TCRdb kept only the in-frame ones, dropping some. Counted here are 98,000 or so clones, 10% occurring once; the ten biggest clones make up roughly 5%. The sample was PBMCs. These receptors all come from a man between 35 and 55 years old in good health and CMV-seropositive.

V and J are TRBV5-1 and TRBJ1-3, with 12 bases lining up with TRBD1. CDR3 size: 13 residues. Germline V gene lookup returns CDR1 SGHRS and CDR2 YFSETQ. V dropped 2 bases and J dropped 11; count of bases not matched to a gene: 2. Here the CDR3 reads CASSLGDRGPIYF. As DNA, the CDR3 is TGCGCCAGCAGCTTAGGGGACAGGGGGCCCATATATTTT.

This clone was counted only a few times. J is TRBJ2-2 and V is TRBV7-2, with TRBD1 matching over 7 bases. The germline V gene encodes CDR1 SGHTA and CDR2 FQGNSA. This CDR3 is built from 14 residues. Trimming removed 2 bases from V and 5 bases from J; junction bases left unmatched: 2. For the CDR3, the DNA is TGTGCCAGCAGCTTAAAACAGGGGACCGGGGAGCTGTTTTTT. Translated, it gives CASSLKQGTGELFF.